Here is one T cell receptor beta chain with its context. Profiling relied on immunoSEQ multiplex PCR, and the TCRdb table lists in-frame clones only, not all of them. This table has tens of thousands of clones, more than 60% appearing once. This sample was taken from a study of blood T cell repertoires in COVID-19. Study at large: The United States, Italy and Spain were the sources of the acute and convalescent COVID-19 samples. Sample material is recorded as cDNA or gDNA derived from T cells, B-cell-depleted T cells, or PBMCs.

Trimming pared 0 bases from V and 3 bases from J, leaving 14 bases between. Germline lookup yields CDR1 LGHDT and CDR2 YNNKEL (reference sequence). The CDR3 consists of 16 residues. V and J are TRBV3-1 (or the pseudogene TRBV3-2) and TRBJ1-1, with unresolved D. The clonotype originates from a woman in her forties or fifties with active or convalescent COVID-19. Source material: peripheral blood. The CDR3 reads CASSQEGGRGYTEAFF. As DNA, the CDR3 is TGTGCCAGCAGCCAAGAGGGAGGGAGAGGGTACACTGAAGCTTTCTTT.